This T cell receptor beta chain was obtained from a study of T-cell reconstitution after alpha-beta-depleted transplantation in children. This CDR3 has 15 residues. The germline V gene has CDR1 MDHEN and CDR2 SYDVKM. V shed 6 bases and J 1 base; nucleotides not matched to a gene: 5. The TCRbeta library incorporated unique molecular identifiers. TCRdb re-analysed the PCR reads in MiXCR, keeping a single row per CDR3 protein. The table records approximately 210,000 distinct CDR3 sequences, roughly 15% of them present only once. This clonotype was observed many times. This chain joins TRBV28 and TRBJ1-1; 10 bases align to TRBD1. This clonotype was sampled from a human donor who donated a stem cell graft to a child with acute lymphoblastic leukemia. Here the sequenced sample was PBMCs from the stem cell graft donor, taken from the stem cell graft. CDR3 in amino acids: CASRRTGGGNTEAFF. CDR3 nucleotides: TGTGCCAGCAGACGGACAGGGGGAGGGAACACTGAAGCTTTCTTT.